This T cell receptor beta chain stems from a study of T cells in Graves' hyperthyroidism and ophthalmopathy. Note on this clonotype: Its cognate antigen is unknown.

The CDR3 regions of TCR beta were amplified from RNA transcripts. Researchers ran a first-round RT-PCR on the TCR CDR3 using the HTBI primer set. TCRdb redid the calling of the multiplex PCR reads with MiXCR, one entry per CDR3 protein. This sample has about 59,000 distinct CDR3 sequences, with approximately 57% found just once. This CDR3 has 14 residues. Germline trimming cut 2 bases from V and 3 bases from J; bases unmatched to any gene: 2. The germline V gene encodes CDR1 SGDLS and CDR2 YYNGEE. Overall study findings and caveats: Through a model of 13 V-J features, ophthalmopathy was separated from stable hyperthyroidism.

This clonotype was obtained from a woman aged 55-69 years with Graves' ophthalmopathy. This chain uses TRBV9 with TRBJ2-5; 9 bases are shared with TRBD1. Sequencing input: blood. The DNA of the CDR3 is TGTGCCAGCAGCGTTGGGACAGGGAAAGAGACCCAGTACTTC. Protein: CASSVGTGKETQYF.